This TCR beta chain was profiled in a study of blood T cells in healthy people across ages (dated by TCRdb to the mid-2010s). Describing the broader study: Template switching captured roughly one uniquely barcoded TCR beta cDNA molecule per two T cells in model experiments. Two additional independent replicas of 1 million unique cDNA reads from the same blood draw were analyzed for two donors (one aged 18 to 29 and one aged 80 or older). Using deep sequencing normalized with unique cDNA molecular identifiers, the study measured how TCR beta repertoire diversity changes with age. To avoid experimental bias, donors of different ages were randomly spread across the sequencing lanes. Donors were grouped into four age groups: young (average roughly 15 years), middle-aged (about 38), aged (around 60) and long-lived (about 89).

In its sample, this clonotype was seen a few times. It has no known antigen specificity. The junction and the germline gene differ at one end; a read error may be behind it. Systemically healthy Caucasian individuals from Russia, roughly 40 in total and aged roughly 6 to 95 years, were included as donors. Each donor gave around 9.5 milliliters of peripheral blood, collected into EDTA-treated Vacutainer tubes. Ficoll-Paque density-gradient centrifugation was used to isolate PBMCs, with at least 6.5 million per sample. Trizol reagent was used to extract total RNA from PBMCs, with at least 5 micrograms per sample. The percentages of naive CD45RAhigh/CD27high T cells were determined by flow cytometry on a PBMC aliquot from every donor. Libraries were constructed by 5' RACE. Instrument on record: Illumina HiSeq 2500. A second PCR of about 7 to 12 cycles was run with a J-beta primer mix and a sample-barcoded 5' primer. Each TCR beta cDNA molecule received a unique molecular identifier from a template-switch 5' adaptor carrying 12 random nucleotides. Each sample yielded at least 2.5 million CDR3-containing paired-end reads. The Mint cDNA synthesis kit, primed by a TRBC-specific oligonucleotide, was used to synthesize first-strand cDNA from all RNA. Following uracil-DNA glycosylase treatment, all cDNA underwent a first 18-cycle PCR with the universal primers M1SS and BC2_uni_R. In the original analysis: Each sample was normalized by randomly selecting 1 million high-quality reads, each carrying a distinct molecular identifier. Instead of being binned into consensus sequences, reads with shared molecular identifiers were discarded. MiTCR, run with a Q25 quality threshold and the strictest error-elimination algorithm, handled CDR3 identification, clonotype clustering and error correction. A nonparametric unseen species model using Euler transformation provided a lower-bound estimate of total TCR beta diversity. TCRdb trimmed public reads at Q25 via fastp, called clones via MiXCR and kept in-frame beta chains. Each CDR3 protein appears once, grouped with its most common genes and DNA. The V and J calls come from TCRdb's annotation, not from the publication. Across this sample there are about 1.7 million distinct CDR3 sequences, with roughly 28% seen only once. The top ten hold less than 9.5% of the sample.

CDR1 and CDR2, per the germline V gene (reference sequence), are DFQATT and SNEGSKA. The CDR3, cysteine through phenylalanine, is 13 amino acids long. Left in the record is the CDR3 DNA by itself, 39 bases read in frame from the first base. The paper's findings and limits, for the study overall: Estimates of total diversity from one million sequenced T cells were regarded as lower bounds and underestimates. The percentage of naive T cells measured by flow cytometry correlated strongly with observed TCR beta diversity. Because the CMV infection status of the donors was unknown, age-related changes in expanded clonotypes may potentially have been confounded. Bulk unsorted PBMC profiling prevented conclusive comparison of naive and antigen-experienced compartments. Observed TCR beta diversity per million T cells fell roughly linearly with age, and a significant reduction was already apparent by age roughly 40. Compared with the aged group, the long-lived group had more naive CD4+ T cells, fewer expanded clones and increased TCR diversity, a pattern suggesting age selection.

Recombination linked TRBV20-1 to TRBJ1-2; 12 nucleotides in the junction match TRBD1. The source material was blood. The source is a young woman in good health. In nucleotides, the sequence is TGCGGTGCCCGGGACAGGGGGCTCTATGGCTACACCTTC. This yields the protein CGARDRGLYGYTF.